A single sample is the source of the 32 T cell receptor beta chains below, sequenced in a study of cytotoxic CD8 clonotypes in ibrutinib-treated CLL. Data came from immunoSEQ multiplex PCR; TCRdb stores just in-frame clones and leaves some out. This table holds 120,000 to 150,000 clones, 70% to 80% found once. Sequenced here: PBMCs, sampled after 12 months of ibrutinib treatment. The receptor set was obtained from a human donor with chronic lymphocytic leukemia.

CDR3 DNA: TGTGCCAGCTCACCGTCCCGGGACAGGGAACCTAATGAAAAACTGTTTTTT. Translated, it gives CASSPSRDREPNEKLFF. The chain combines TRBV18 with TRBJ1-4, with 9 bases matching TRBD1. The CDR3 is made up of 17 amino acids. The J segment lost 3 bases and the V segment lost 3 bases, leaving 8 bases of the junction unmatched. Germline V lookup: CDR1 KGHSH, CDR2 LQKENI.

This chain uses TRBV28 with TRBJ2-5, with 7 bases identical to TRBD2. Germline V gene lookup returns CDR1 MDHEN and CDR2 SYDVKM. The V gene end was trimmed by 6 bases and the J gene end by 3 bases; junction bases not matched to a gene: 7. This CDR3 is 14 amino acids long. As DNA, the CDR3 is TGTGCCAGCAGCCTCCTGGGGGGGGAAGAGACCCAGTACTTC. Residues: CASSLLGGEETQYF.

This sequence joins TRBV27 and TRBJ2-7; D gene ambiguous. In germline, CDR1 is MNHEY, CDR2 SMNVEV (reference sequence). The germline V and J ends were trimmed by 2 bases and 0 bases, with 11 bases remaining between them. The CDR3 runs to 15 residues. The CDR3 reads CASSLDQRSSYEQYF. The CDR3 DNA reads TGTGCCAGCAGTTTAGACCAAAGGAGCTCCTACGAGCAGTACTTC.

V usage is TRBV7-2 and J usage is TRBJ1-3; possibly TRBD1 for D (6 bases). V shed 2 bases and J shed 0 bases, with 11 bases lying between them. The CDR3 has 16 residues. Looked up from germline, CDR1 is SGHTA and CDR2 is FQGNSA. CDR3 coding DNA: TGTGCCAGCAGCTTATCACAGGGAAGCTCTGGAAACACCATATATTTT. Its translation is CASSLSQGSSGNTIYF.

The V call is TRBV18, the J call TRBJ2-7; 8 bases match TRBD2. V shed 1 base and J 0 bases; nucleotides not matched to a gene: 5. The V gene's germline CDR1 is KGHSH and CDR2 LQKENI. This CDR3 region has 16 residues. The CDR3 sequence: CASSPRTSGSSYEQYF. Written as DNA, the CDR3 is TGTGCCAGCTCACCACGTACTAGCGGTAGCTCCTACGAGCAGTACTTC.

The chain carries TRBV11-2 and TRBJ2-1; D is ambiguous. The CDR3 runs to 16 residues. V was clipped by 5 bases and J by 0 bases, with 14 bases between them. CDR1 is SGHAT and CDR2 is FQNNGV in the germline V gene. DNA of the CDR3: TGTGCCAGCAGCGGCTTTGCTGCAAGCTCCTACAATGAGCAGTTCTTC. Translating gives CASSGFAASSYNEQFF.

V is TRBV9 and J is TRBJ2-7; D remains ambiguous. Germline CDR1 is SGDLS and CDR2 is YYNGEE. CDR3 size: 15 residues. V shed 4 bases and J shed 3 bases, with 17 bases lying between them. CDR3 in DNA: TGTGCCAGCAGCCCCACCCGCTTGCACTTCTACGAGCAGTACTTC. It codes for CASSPTRLHFYEQYF.

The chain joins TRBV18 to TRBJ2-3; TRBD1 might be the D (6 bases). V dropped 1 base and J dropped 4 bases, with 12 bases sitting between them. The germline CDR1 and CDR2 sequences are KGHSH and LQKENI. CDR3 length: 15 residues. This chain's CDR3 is CASSPLTGYADTQYF. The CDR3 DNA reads TGTGCCAGCTCACCACTTACAGGGTATGCAGATACGCAGTATTTT.

Written as DNA, the CDR3 is TGTGCCAGCAGCTTAGAACTAAACAATGAGCAGTTCTTC. It is translated as CASSLELNNEQFF. The chain links TRBV7-2 to TRBJ2-1; D not resolved. Looked up from germline, CDR1 is SGHTA and CDR2 is FQGNSA. This CDR3 has 13 amino acids. V lost 1 base, J lost 5 bases, and 6 bases lay in between. The whole variable domain, remainder taken from reference TRBV7-2 and TRBJ2-1, is GAGVSQSPSNKVTEKGKDVELRCDPISGHTALYWYRQSLGQGLEFLIYFQGNSAPDKSGLPSDRFSAERTGGSVSTLTIQRTQQEDSAVYLCASSLELNNEQFFGPGTRLTVL.

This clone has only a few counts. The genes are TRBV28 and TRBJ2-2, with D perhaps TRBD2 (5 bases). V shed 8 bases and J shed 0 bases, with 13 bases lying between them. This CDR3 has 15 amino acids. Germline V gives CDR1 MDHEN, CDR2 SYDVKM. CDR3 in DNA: TGTGCCAGCTGCCCGGGGTCTGCGAACACCGGGGAGCTGTTTTTT. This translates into CASCPGSANTGELFF.

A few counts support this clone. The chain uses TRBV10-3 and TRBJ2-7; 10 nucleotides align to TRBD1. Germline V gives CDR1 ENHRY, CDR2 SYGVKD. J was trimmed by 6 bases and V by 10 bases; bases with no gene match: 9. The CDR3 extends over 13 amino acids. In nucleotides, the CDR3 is TGTGCCACTGCCGGGACAGGGGTCGCCGAGCAGTACTTC. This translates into CATAGTGVAEQYF.

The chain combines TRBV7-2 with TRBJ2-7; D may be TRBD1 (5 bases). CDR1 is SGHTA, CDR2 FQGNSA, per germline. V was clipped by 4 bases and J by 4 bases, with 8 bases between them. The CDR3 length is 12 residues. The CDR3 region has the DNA TGTGCCAGCAGCTCGACAGTTTACGAGCAGTACTTC. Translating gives CASSSTVYEQYF.

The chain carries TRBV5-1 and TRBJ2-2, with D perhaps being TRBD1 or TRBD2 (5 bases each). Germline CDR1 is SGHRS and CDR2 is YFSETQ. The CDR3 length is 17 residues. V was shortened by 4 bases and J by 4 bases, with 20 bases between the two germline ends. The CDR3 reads CASSLGPGRASTGELFF. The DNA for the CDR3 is TGCGCCAGCAGCCTCGGGCCGGGGCGAGCCTCCACCGGGGAGCTGTTTTTT.

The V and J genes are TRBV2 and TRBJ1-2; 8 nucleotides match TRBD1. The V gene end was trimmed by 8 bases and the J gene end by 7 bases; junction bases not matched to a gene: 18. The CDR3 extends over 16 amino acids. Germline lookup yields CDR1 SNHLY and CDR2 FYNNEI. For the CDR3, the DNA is TGTGCCAGCCGACCCCTCCCCGGACAGGGAAAATTTGGCTACACCTTC. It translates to CASRPLPGQGKFGYTF.

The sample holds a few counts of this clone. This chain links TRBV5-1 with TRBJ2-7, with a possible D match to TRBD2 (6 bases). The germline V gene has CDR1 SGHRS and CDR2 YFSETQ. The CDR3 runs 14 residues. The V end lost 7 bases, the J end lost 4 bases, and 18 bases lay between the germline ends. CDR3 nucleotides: TGCGCCAGCGGGGAGGACACAAATACTTACGAGCAGTACTTC. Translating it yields CASGEDTNTYEQYF.

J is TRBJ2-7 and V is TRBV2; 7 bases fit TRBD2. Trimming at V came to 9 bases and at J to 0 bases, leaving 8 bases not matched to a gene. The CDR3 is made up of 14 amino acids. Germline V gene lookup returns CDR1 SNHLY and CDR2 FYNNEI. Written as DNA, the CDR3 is TGTGCCAGTATCGGGGGGATCAGCTCCTACGAGCAGTACTTC. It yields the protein CASIGGISSYEQYF.

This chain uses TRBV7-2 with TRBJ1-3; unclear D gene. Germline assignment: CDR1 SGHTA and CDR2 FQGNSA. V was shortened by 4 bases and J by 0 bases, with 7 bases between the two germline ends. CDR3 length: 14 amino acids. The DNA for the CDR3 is TGTGCCAGCAGCTCGAGAAGCTCTGGAAACACCATATATTTT. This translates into CASSSRSSGNTIYF. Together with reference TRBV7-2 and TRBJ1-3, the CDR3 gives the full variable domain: GAGVSQSPSNKVTEKGKDVELRCDPISGHTALYWYRQSLGQGLEFLIYFQGNSAPDKSGLPSDRFSAERTGGSVSTLTIQRTQQEDSAVYLCASSSRSSGNTIYFGEGSWLTVV.

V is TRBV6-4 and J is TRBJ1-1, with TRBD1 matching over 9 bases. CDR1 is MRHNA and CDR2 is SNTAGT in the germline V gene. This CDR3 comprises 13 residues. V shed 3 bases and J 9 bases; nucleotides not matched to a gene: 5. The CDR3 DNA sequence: TGTGCCAGCAGTGAATTCGGGACAGGGAAAGCTTTCTTT. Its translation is CASSEFGTGKAFF.

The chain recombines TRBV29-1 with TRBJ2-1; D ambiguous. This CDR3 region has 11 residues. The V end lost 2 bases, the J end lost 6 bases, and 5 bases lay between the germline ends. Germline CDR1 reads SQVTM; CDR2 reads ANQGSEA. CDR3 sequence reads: CSVESGNEQFF. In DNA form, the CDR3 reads TGCAGCGTTGAATCGGGCAATGAGCAGTTCTTC.

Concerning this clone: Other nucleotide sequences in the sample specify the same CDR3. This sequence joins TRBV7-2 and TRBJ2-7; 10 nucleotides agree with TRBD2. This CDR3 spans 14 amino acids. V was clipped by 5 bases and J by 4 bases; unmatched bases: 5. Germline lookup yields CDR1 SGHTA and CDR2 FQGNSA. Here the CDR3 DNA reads TGTGCCAGCAGCCTACAGCGGGGGGGATACGAGCAGTACTTC. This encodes CASSLQRGGYEQYF.

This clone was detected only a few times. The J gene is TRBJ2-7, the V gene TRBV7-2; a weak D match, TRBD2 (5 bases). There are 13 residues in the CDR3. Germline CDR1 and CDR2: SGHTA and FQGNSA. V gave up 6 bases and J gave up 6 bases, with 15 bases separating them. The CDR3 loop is CASSLARAREQYF. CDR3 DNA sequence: TGTGCCAGCAGTTTGGCGCGGGCCCGCGAGCAGTACTTC.

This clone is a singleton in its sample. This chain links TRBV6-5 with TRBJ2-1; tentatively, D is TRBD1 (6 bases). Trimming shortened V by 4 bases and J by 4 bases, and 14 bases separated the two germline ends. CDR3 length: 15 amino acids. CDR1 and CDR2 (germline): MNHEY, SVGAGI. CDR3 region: CASSFDRSKYNEQFF. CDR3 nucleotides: TGTGCCAGCAGTTTTGACAGGAGCAAATACAATGAGCAGTTCTTC.

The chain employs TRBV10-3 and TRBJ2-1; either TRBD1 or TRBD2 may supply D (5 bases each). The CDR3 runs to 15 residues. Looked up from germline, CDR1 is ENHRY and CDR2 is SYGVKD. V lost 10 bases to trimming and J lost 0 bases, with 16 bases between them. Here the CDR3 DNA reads TGTGCCACCTCAGGGACGCCAAGCTCCTACAATGAGCAGTTCTTC. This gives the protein CATSGTPSSYNEQFF.

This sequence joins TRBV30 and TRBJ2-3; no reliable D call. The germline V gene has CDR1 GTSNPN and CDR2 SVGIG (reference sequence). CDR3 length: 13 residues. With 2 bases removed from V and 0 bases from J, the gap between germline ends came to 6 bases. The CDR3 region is CAWSTTSTDTQYF. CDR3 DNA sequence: TGTGCCTGGAGTACAACTAGCACAGATACGCAGTATTTT.

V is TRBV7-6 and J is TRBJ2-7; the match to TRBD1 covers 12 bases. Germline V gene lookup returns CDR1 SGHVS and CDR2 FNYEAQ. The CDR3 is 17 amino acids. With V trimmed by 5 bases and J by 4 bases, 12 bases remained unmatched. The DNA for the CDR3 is TGTGCCAGCAGCCCGGGACAGGGGGCGCGGGGGGCATACGAGCAGTACTTC. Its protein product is CASSPGQGARGAYEQYF.

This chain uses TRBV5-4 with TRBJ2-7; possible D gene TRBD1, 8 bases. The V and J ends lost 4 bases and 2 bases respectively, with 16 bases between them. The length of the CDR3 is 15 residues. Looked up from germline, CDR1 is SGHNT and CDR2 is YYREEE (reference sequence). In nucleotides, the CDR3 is TGTGCCAGCAGCCTCGGACAGGGAGGGCCCTACGAGCAGTACTTC. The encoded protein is CASSLGQGGPYEQYF.

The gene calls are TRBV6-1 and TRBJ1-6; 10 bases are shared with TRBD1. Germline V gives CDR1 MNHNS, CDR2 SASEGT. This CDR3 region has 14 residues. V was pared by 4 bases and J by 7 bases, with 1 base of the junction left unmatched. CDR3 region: CASSATGGNSPLHF. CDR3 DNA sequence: TGTGCCAGCAGTGCGACAGGGGGCAATTCACCCCTCCACTTT.

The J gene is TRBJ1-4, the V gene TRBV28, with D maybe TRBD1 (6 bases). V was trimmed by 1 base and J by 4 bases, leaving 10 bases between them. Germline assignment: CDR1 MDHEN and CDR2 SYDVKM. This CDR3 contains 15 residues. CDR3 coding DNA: TGTGCCAGCAGTTTATATGGCAGGGGTAATGAAAAACTGTTTTTT. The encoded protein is CASSLYGRGNEKLFF.

DNA for the CDR3: TGTGCCACCCAGAGACAGTTTTCCCTCTATAATTCACCCCTCCACTTT. The encoded protein is CATQRQFSLYNSPLHF. The chain has TRBV2 and TRBJ1-6, with D possibly TRBD1 on 5 matching bases. Per the germline V gene, CDR1 is SNHLY and CDR2 is FYNNEI. The CDR3 loop spans 16 amino acids. Trimming shortened V by 10 bases and J by 3 bases, and 19 bases separated the two germline ends.

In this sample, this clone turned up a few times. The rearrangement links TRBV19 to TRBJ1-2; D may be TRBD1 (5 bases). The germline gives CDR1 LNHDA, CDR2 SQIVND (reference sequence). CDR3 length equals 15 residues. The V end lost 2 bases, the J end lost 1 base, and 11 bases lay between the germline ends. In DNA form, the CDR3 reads TGTGCCAGTAGTATAACAGGCAGCTTTAACTATGGCTACACCTTC. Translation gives CASSITGSFNYGYTF.

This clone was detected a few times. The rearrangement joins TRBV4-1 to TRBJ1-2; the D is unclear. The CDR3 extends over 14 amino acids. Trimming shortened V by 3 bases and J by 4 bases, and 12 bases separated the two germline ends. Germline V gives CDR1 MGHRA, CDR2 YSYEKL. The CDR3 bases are TGCGCCAGCAGCCAGGTGCAGCAATCCTATGGCTACACCTTC. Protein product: CASSQVQQSYGYTF.

CDR3 nucleotides: TGTGCCAGCAGGGAAGGGAGTTATGGCTACACCTTC. It codes for CASREGSYGYTF. The rearrangement links TRBV6-5 to TRBJ1-2; no firm D call. CDR3 size: 12 residues. The ends were cut back, 6 bases at V and 5 bases at J, with 10 bases in the middle. Per the germline V gene, CDR1 is MNHEY and CDR2 is SVGAGI.